This T cell receptor beta chain derives from a study of cytomegalovirus exposure and HLA in healthy donors. Overall study results and limits: The study found most TCR sequences rare, yet found some public TCRs in many donors. Analyses of presence/absence relied on an assumption of roughly uniform sequencing depth across donors.

This clone is a singleton in its sample. Its target is not known. CDR1 and CDR2 from the germline V gene are SQVTM and ANQGSEA. The CDR3 consists of 13 residues. Trimming left V 7 bases short and J 4 bases short, with 13 bases between. Healthy bone marrow donors made up the cohort. PCR was performed using 60 Vbeta and 13 Jbeta primers. Data came from immunoSEQ multiplex PCR; TCRdb stores just in-frame clones and leaves some out. The sample has more than 95,000 clones, around 60% seen once. The rearrangement joins TRBV29-1 to TRBJ2-2; D remains ambiguous. The material sequenced was PBMCs. This clonotype originated in a man aged 55 to 69 in good health and CMV-seronegative. The CDR3 DNA reads TGCAGCGGTGCAGGCTCCGGCACCGGGGAGCTGTTTTTT. Translating it yields CSGAGSGTGELFF.